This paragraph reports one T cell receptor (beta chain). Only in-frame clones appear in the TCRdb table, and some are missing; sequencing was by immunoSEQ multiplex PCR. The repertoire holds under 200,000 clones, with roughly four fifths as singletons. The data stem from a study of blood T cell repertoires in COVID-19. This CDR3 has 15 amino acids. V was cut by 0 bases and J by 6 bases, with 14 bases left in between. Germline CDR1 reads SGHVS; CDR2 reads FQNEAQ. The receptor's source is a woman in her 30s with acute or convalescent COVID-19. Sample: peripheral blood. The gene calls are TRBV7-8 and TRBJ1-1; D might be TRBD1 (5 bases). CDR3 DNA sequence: TGTGCCAGCAGCTTAGCAGACAGCCCTTTCGCTGAAGCTTTCTTT. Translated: CASSLADSPFAEAFF.